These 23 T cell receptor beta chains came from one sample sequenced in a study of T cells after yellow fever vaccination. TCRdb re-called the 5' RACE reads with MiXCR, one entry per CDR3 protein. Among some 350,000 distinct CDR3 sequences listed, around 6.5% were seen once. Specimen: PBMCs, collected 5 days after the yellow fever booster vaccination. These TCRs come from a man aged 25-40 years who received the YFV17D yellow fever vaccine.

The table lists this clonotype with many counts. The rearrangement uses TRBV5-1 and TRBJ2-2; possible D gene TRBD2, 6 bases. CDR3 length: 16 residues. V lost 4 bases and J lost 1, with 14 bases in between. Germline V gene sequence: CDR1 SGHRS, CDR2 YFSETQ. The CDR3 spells CASSPRRVGNTGELFF. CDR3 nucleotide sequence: TGCGCCAGCAGCCCCAGGAGGGTAGGGAACACCGGGGAGCTGTTTTTT.

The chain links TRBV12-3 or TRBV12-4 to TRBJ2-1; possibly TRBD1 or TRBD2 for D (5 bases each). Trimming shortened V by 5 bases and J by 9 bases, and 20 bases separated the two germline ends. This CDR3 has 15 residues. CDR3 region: CASSLGTATISEQFF. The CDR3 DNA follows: TGTGCCAGCAGTCTCGGGACGGCCACCATCAGTGAGCAGTTCTTC.

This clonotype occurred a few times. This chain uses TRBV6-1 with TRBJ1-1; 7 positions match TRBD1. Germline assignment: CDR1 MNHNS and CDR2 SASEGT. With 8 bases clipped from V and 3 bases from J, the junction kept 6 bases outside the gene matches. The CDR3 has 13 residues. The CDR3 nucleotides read TGTGCCAGCTACCATCAGGGGGACACTGAAGCTTTCTTT. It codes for CASYHQGDTEAFF.

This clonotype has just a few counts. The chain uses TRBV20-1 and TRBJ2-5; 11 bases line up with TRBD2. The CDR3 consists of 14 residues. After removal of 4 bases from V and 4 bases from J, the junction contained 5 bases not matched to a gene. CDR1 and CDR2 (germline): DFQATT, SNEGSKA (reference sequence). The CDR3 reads CSAITSGSSETQYF. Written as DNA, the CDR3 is TGCAGTGCTATAACTAGCGGGAGTTCAGAGACCCAGTACTTC.

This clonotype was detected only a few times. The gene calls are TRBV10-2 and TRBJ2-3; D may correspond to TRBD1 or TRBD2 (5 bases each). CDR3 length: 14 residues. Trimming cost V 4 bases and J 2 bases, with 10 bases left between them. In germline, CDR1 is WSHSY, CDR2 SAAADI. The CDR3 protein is CASSAGTITDTQYF. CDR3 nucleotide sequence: TGCGCCAGCAGTGCGGGGACCATCACAGATACGCAGTATTTT.

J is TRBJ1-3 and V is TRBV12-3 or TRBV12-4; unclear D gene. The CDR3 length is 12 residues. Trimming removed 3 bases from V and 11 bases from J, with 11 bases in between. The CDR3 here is CASSFFQRAIYF. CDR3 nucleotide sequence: TGTGCCAGCAGTTTTTTCCAGCGGGCCATATATTTT.

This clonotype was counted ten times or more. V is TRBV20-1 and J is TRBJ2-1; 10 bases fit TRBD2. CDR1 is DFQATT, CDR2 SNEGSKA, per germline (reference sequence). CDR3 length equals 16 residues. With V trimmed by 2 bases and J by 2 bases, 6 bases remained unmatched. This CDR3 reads CSARYLLAGAYNEQFF. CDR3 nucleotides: TGCAGTGCTAGATATCTGCTAGCGGGAGCCTACAATGAGCAGTTCTTC.

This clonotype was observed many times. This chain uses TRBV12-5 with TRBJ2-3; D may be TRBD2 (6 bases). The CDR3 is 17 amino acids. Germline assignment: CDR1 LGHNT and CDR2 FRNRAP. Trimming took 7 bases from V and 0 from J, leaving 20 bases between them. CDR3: CASAIKGGSGSTDTQYF. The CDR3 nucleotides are TGTGCTAGTGCCATTAAGGGCGGTAGCGGTAGCACAGATACGCAGTATTTT.

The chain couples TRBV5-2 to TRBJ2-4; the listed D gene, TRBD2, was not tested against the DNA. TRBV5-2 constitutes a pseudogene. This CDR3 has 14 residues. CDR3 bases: TGTGCCAGGGGCCCGCCGCTAGCCAAAAACATTCAGTACTTC. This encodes CARGPPLAKNIQYF.

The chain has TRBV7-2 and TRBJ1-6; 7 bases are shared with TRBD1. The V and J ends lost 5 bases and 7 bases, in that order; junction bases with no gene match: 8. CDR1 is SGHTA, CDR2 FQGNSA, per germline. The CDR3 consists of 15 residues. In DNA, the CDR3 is TGTGCCAGCAGCCTAAGGACAGGCGAGAATTCACCCCTCCACTTT. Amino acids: CASSLRTGENSPLHF.

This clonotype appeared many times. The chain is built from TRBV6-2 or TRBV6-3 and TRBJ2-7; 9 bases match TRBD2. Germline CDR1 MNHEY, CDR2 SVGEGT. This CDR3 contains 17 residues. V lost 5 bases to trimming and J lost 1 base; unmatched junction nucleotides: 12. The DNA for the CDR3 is TGTGCCAGCAGTCCACTAGCGGGCAATTCGTTTTCCTACGAGCAGTACTTC. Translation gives CASSPLAGNSFSYEQYF.

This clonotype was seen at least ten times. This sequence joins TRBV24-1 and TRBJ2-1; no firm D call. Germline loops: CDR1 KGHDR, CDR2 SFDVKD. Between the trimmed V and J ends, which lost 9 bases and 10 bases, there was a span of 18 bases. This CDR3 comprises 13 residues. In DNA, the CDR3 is TGTGCCACCGGTGGTTTAGGAATTGGGGAGCAGTTCTTC. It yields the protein CATGGLGIGEQFF.

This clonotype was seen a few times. The CDR3 loop is CASSYSISQETQYF. The CDR3 bases are TGTGCCAGCAGTTACTCGATATCCCAAGAGACCCAGTACTTC. V and J are TRBV6-5 and TRBJ2-5, with D hard to call. This CDR3 is 14 amino acids long. Germline V gives CDR1 MNHEY, CDR2 SVGAGI. Trimming removed 0 bases from V and 1 base from J, with 6 bases in between.

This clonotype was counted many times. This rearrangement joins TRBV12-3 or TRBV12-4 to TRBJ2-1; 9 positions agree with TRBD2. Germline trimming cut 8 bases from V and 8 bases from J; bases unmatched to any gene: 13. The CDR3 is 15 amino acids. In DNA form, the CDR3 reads TGTGCCAGCGCAACTAGCGGGTCAACTAGGGATGAGCAGTTCTTC. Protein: CASATSGSTRDEQFF.

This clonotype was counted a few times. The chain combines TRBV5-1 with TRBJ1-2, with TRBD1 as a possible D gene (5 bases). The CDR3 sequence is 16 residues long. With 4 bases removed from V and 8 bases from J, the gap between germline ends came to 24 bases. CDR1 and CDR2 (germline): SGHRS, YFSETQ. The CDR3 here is CASSVGDAETPGGYTF. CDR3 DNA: TGCGCCAGCAGCGTGGGGGACGCGGAGACTCCGGGAGGCTACACCTTC.

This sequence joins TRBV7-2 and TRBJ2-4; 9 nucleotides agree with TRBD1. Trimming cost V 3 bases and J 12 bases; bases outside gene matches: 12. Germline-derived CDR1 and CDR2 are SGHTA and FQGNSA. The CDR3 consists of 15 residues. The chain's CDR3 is CASSLGTGTLSAQYF. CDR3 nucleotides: TGTGCCAGCAGCTTGGGGACAGGGACCCTAAGCGCTCAGTACTTC.

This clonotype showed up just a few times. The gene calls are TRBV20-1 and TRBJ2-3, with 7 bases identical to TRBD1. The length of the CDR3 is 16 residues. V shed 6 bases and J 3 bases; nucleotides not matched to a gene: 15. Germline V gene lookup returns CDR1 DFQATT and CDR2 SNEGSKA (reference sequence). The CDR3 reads CSAPGPGGVRTDTQYF. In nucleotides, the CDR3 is TGCAGTGCCCCGGGGCCAGGGGGAGTTAGGACAGATACGCAGTATTTT.

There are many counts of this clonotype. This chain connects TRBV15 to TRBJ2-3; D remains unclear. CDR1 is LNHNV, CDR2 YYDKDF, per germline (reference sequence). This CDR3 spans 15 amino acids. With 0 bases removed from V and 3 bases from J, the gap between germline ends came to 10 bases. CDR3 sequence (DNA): TGTGCCACCAGCAGAGAGGGGATTGGGACAGATACGCAGTATTTT. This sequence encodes CATSREGIGTDTQYF.

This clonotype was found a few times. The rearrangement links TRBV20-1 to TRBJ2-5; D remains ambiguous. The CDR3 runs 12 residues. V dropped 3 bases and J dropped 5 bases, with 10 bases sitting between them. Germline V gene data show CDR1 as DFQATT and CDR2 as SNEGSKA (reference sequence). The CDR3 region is CSARRKRETQYF. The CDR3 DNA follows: TGCAGTGCTAGGAGAAAGAGGGAGACCCAGTACTTC.

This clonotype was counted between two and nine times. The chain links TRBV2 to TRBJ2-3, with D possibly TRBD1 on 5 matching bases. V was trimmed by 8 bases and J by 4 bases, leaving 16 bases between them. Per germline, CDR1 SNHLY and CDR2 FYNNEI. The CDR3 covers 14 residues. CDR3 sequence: CASALGEGADTQYF. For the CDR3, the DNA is TGTGCCAGCGCCCTAGGGGAAGGGGCAGATACGCAGTATTTT.

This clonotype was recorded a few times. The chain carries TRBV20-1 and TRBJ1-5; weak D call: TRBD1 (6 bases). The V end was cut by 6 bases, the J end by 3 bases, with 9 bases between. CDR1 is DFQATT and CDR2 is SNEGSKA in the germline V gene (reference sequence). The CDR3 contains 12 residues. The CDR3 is CSAGQLNQPQHF. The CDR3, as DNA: TGCAGTGCAGGACAGCTCAATCAGCCCCAGCATTTT.

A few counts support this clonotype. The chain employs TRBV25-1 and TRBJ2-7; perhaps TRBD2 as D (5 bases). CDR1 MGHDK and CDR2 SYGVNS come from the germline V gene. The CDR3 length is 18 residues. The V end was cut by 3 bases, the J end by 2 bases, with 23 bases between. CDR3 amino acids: CASSDGRRSGANTYEQYF. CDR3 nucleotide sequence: TGTGCCAGCAGTGACGGAAGACGGAGCGGCGCCAACACCTACGAGCAGTACTTC.

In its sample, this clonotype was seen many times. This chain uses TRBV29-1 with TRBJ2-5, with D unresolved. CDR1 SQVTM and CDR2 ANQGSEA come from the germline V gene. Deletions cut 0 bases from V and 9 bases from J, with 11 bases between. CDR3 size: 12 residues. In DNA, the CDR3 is TGCAGCGTTGAAGAGTCTCCGCGACCCCAGTACTTC. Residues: CSVEESPRPQYF. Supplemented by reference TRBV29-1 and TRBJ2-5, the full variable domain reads SAVISQKPSRDICQRGTSLTIQCQVDSQVTMMFWYRQQPGQSLTLIATANQGSEATYESGFVIDKFPISRPNLTFSTLTVSNMSPEDSSIYLCSVEESPRPQYFGPGTRLLVL.